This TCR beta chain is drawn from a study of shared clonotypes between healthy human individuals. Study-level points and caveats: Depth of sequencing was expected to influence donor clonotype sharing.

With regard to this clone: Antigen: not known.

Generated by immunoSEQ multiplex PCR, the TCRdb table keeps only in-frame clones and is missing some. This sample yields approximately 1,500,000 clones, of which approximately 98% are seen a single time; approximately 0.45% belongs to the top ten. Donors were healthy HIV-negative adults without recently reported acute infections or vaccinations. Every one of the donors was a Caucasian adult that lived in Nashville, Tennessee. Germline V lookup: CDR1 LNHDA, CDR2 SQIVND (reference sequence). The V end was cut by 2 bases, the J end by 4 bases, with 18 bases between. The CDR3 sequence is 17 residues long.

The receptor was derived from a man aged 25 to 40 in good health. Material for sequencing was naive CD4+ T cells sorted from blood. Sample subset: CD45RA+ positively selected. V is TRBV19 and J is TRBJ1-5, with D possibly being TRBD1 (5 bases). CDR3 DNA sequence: TGTGCCAGTAGTATAAGGATAGTCAGGGCGGAAAATCAGCCCCAGCATTTT. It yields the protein CASSIRIVRAENQPQHF.